These 8 T cell receptor beta chains originate from one sample sequenced in a study of identical twins (dated by TCRdb to 2015 to 2016). Libraries were constructed by 5' RACE. Instrument on record: Illumina HiSeq 2000. TCRdb trimmed public reads at Q25 via fastp, called clones via MiXCR and kept in-frame beta chains. CDR3 protein sequences are deduplicated, and each keeps its most common genes and DNA. Across this sample there are about 920,000 distinct CDR3 sequences, with roughly 12% seen only once. The top ten clones comprise about 1.5% of the sample. These data also featured in a second study, about yellow fever vaccine responses in identical twins.

Sequencing input: PBMCs. These receptors were obtained from a woman aged 18 to 35 in good health.

This chain connects TRBV6-2 or TRBV6-3 to TRBJ1-6; possible D gene TRBD1, 5 bases. The CDR3 loop spans 16 amino acids. The V end was cut by 7 bases, the J end by 2 bases, with 15 bases between. Per germline, CDR1 MNHEY and CDR2 SVGEGT. The CDR3 loop reads CASTQRGRTYNSPLHF. CDR3 coding DNA: TGTGCCAGCACCCAAAGGGGTAGGACCTATAATTCACCCCTCCACTTT.

Ten or more counts support this clonotype. V usage is TRBV6-5 and J usage is TRBJ2-1, with 8 bases identical to TRBD2. This CDR3 is built from 15 residues. V lost 2 bases, J lost 0 bases, and 0 bases stayed unmatched. Germline V CDR1 and CDR2: MNHEY, SVGAGI. The CDR3 DNA sequence: TGTGCCAGCAGTTACGGGACTAGCTCCTACAATGAGCAGTTCTTC. Protein product: CASSYGTSSYNEQFF.

The chain employs TRBV12-5 and TRBJ2-2; D may be TRBD2 (6 bases). V was shortened by 2 bases and J by 5 bases, with 21 bases between the two germline ends. The CDR3 length is 18 residues. From germline, CDR1 is LGHNT and CDR2 FRNRAP. The DNA of the CDR3 is TGTGCTAGTGGTTTGCTCGAACCCCCGGGGGAAAAGACCGGGGAGCTGTTTTTT. Translated: CASGLLEPPGEKTGELFF.

This clonotype turned up a few times. The chain has TRBV10-3 and TRBJ1-4, with 8 bases matching TRBD1. V gave up 7 bases and J gave up 4 bases; unmatched junction bases: 5. The germline gives CDR1 ENHRY, CDR2 SYGVKD. This CDR3 comprises 14 residues. In DNA form, the CDR3 reads TGTGCCATCAAACCACAGGGGGATAATGAAAAACTGTTTTTT. Translated, it gives CAIKPQGDNEKLFF.

This rearrangement joins TRBV12-3 or TRBV12-4 to TRBJ2-1; the match to TRBD2 covers 14 bases. Trimming cost V 3 bases and J 7 bases; bases outside gene matches: 5. The CDR3 sequence is 16 residues long. CDR3 amino acids: CASSLRRLAGGNEQFF. DNA for the CDR3: TGTGCCAGCAGTTTGCGACGACTAGCGGGAGGGAATGAGCAGTTCTTC.

This clonotype has just a few counts. This rearrangement joins TRBV5-1 to TRBJ2-2; TRBD2 matches 13 bases. V was pared by 0 bases and J by 1 base, with 6 bases of the junction left unmatched. The CDR3 loop spans 19 amino acids. Germline V gene lookup returns CDR1 SGHRS and CDR2 YFSETQ. In DNA, the CDR3 is TGCGCCAGCAGCTTGGAACTAGCGGGAGGGCCTGTGAACACCGGGGAGCTGTTTTTT. This sequence encodes CASSLELAGGPVNTGELFF.

This clonotype was found a few times. The chain is built from TRBV6-5 and TRBJ1-5; D is unresolved. Germline CDR1 and CDR2: MNHEY and SVGAGI. The V gene lost 2 bases and the J gene lost 0 bases, with 8 bases spanning the gap. CDR3 length: 15 amino acids. The chain's CDR3 is CASSYALNSNQPQHF. In DNA form, the CDR3 reads TGTGCCAGCAGTTACGCCCTCAATAGCAATCAGCCCCAGCATTTT.

This clonotype has more than one count but fewer than ten. The chain combines TRBV14 with TRBJ1-3; D unresolved. This CDR3 has 15 amino acids. Germline CDR1 SGHDN, CDR2 FVKESK. V was cut by 0 bases and J by 1 base, with 7 bases left in between. The CDR3 nucleotides read TGTGCCAGCAGCCAAGATTTTTTTTCTGGAAACACCATATATTTT. Its translation: CASSQDFFSGNTIYF.